The source of this T cell receptor (beta chain) is a study of blood T cell repertoires in COVID-19. CDR3 length equals 16 residues. The J segment lost 5 bases and the V segment lost 4 bases, leaving 5 bases of the junction unmatched. Germline values: CDR1 LNHDA, CDR2 SQIVND (reference sequence). Produced via immunoSEQ multiplex PCR; TCRdb's table is partial and in-frame only. The profile shows fewer than 300,000 clones, 82% of them singletons. This clone was observed a few times. This TCR derives from a man aged 35 to 55 who had been exposed to COVID-19. This chain connects TRBV19 to TRBJ2-2; 12 nucleotides align to TRBD2. Sequenced input: PBMCs or T cells enriched from blood (not recorded which). Here the CDR3 DNA reads TGTGCCAGTAGTACCCAACTAGCGGGAGGTACCGGGGAGCTGTTTTTT. Amino acids: CASSTQLAGGTGELFF.